This TCR beta chain was observed in a study of cytomegalovirus exposure and HLA in healthy donors. PCR involved 60 Vbeta and 13 Jbeta primers. Repertoires were generated with immunoSEQ multiplex PCR, while TCRdb's copy carries only in-frame clones and drops some. The data hold 150,000 or so clones, with roughly 80% observed a single time. V lost 3 bases to trimming and J lost 0 bases; unmatched junction nucleotides: 3. The germline CDR1 and CDR2 sequences are SGHRS and YFSETQ. The CDR3 spans 15 residues. Study results and limitations: Cytomegalovirus status, reportedly, was diagnosed with high specificity and sensitivity by the classifier. TCR beta V segments were, for the most part, productive about 87% or about 30% of the time in an earlier analysis. Some V segments could not be told apart, so they were left out, TRBV6-2 and TRBV6-3 among them.

To note about this clone: Antigen specificity is unknown.

The sample was PBMCs. The rearrangement joins TRBV5-1 to TRBJ2-3; 8 bases are shared with TRBD2. This TCR was recovered from a female donor in good health and CMV-seronegative. Here the CDR3 DNA reads TGCGCCAGCAGCTGGACTAGCAGTAGCACAGATACGCAGTATTTT. It is translated as CASSWTSSSTDTQYF.